This TCR beta chain was obtained from a study of T cells and copy number aberrations in small-cell lung cancer (dated by TCRdb to about 2021). About the study as a whole: TCR repertoire sequencing was paired with whole-exome sequencing of the same tumor regions to relate T cell metrics to mutations and copy number aberrations. Tumor TCR data existed for approximately 18 patients, while around 13 patients had TCR data covering both tumor and normal tissue. Study-wide conclusions, independent of this receptor: Lower T-cell density, richness and clonality were observed in tumors than in adjacent lung tissue, although the difference in density was not significant. The study was limited by a small sample size because surgical resection is uncommon in small-cell lung cancer, and the findings require validation. Every specimen was formalin-fixed paraffin-embedded tissue, a material known to introduce sequencing artifacts.

This clone was observed a few times. Its target antigen remains unknown. Base qualities were left out, and no much larger clone turns up one base away. The CDR3, from cysteine to phenylalanine, totals 15 residues. Only CDR3 DNA is held: 45 bases, read in frame from base 1. V has 4 bases trimmed and J has 7 bases trimmed; junction bases matching no gene number 10. The germline V gene specifies SGHNT as CDR1 and YENEEA as CDR2. TCR-beta CDR3 regions were amplified from genomic DNA with the immunoSEQ hsTCRB Kit using multiplexed V- and J-gene primers. Unique DNA barcodes were added in a second PCR, and the samples were pooled together with a negative control and a positive control. An Illumina MiSeq running a 150-cycle paired-end protocol was used to sequence the pooled TCR-beta libraries. As for how the authors treated the data: Raw sequencing data were processed by Adaptive Biotechnologies into a report containing normalized, annotated TCR-beta repertoires. T-cell density was computed as TCR-beta templates normalized to usable DNA, which was estimated by amplifying housekeeping genes. Richness counted unique rearrangements, and clonality was defined as 1 minus Pielou's evenness. TCRdb stores this immuneACCESS table with in-frame sequences only. Part of the clones is absent; in the studies checked, under half of the shortfall reflects unresolved V genes, and no reason is known for the rest. For V, J and clone size, that table is used; D and trimming come from the DNA. Within this sample are about 7,500 clones, with roughly 82% of them counted one time only. Roughly 4.6% of the sample rests with the top ten.

The donors were limited-stage small-cell lung cancer patients whose surgical resection took place in Hangzhou, China, between the late 2000s and the early 2020s. All donors were treated with upfront surgery without preoperative chemotherapy or radiotherapy, and immunotherapy was not given to any donor before or after surgery. All 19 patients in the sequenced cohort were smokers or heavy second-hand smokers. Adjacent normal lung was collected at least 2 cm from the tumor margin and was morphologically confirmed by two pathologists to be free of malignant cells. To characterize T cell repertoire heterogeneity, the study applied multi-region TCR-beta sequencing to resected limited-stage small-cell lung cancers and to tumor-adjacent lung tissue. Genomic DNA was extracted from FFPE tissue using the AllPrep DNA/RNA FFPE Kit (Qiagen).

Sequenced sample: normal tissue next to the tumor. In this chain, TRBV11-3 is recombined with TRBJ2-7; TRBD2 aligns with 10 central bases. This clonotype was sampled from a woman aged 50 to 60 with small cell lung cancer. Here the CDR3 is given as CASSSLAGAEGEQYF. The DNA sequence is TGTGCCAGCAGCTCCCTAGCGGGAGCCGAGGGGGAGCAGTACTTC.